This TCR beta chain was observed in a study of CD8 T cells in ankylosing spondylitis. General study findings and limits: Disease-linked clones were CD8+ and relatively rare in peripheral blood. Among TCR beta sequences, a motif of about 8 highly homologous variants appeared characteristic of ankylosing spondylitis blood. Some of these motif variants have turned up before, in reports on reactive arthritis synovial fluid and blood. Reports say disease-linked clones showed up significantly more in matched ankylosing spondylitis synovial fluid.

Notes on this clonotype: Its antigen is still unknown.

Quantitative 5'-RACE with molecular barcodes was used to make the TCR beta libraries. MiXCR, applied by TCRdb to the 5' RACE reads, yields one record per CDR3 protein. In the table there are 300,000 to 400,000 distinct CDR3 sequences, about 22% of which are singletons. This CDR3 contains 13 residues. Germline V gene data show CDR1 as MNHNS and CDR2 as SASEGT. The V end lost 8 bases, the J end lost 3 bases, and 11 bases lay between the germline ends. The TCR sequence derives from a male donor with ankylosing spondylitis. Input material: blood, either unsorted or a sorted T cell fraction (not recorded which). The chain recombines TRBV6-1 with TRBJ2-1; no firm D call. The CDR3 DNA follows: TGTGCCAGCGGTCCCTGGGACTACAATGAGCAGTTCTTC. It specifies CASGPWDYNEQFF.